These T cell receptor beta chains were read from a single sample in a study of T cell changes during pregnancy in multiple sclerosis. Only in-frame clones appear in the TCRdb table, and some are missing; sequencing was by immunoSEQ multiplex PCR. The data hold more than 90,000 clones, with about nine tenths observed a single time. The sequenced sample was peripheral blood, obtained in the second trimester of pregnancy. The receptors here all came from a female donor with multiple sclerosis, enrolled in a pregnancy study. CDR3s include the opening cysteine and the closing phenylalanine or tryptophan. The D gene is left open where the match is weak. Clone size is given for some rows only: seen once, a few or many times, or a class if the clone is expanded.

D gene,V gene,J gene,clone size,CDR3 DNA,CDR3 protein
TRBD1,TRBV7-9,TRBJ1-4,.,TGTGCCAGCAGCTTAGGGGACAGTAATGAAAAACTGTTTTTT,CASSLGDSNEKLFF
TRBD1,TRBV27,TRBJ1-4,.,TGTGCCAGCACCACAGGGGGCCCGCGTGAAAAACTGTTTTTT,CASTTGGPREKLFF
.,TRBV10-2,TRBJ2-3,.,TGCGCCAGCAGTCAGGAGCGGTACACAGATACGCAGTATTTT,CASSQERYTDTQYF
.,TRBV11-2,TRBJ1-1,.,TGTGCCAGCAGCTTAGATGGCGGGGACACTGAAGCTTTCTTT,CASSLDGGDTEAFF
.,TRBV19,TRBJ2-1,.,TGTGCCAGTACCCCCTGGGGGGGCGGCTACAATGAGCAGTTCTTC,CASTPWGGGYNEQFF
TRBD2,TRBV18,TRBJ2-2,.,TGTGCCAGCTCACCAAACTCACTAGCGGGACATCCCGGGGAGCTGTTTTTT,CASSPNSLAGHPGELFF
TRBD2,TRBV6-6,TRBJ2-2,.,TGTGCCAGCAGCCCCGGACTAGCGGGAGTCACCGGGGAGCTGTTTTTT,CASSPGLAGVTGELFF
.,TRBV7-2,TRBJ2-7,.,TGTGCCAGCAGGTTCCTAGCGTACGACTCCTACGAGCAGTACTTC,CASRFLAYDSYEQYF
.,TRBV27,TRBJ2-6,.,TGTGCCAGCAGTTTAACAGGGGCCAACGTCCTGACTTTC,CASSLTGANVLTF
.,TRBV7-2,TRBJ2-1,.,TGTGCCAGCAGCTTAGCGCTAAGGGGGAATGAGCAGTTCTTC,CASSLALRGNEQFF
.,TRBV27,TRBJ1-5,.,TGTGCCAGCAGTTTTTGGGGGCTAAATCAGCCCCAGCATTTT,CASSFWGLNQPQHF
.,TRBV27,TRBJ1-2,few,TGTGCCAGCAGTCGTCGGGGTCCAGGGGATGGCTACACCTTC,CASSRRGPGDGYTF
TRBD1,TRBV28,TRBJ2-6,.,TGTGCCAGCAGTCCGGGCGGGGTACAGGGGGCTGGGGCCAACGTCCTGACTTTC,CASSPGGVQGAGANVLTF
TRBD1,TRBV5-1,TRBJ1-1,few,TGCGCCAGTCAACAGGGGACTGAAGCTTTCTTT,CASQQGTEAFF
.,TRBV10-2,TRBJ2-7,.,TGCGCCAGCAGGGCCGGGTCCTACGAGCAGTACTTC,CASRAGSYEQYF
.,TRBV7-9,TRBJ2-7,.,TGTGCCAGCAGCCCTGGCCCCTACGAGCAGTACTTC,CASSPGPYEQYF
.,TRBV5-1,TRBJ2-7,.,TGCGCCAGCAGTATGACAGGACCCTCCTACGAGCAGTACTTC,CASSMTGPSYEQYF